The sequence of this T cell receptor (beta chain) was determined in a study of blood T cell repertoires in COVID-19. About the study: The analysed material was cDNA or gDNA that came from T cells, B-cell-depleted T cells, or PBMCs.

Germline V lookup: CDR1 SNHLY, CDR2 FYNNEI. The ends lost 7 bases at V and 7 bases at J; junction bases unmatched: 10. The CDR3 spans 15 residues. Method: immunoSEQ multiplex PCR; TCRdb's copy keeps in-frame clones and lacks some. The data hold about 97,000 clones, with 90% observed a single time. The source of this sequence is a man between 60 and 75 years old with acute or convalescent COVID-19. Specimen: peripheral blood. The gene calls are TRBV2 and TRBJ1-4; TRBD1 aligns across 9 bases. The DNA of the CDR3 is TGTGCCAGCACCCCAACCGGGACAGGGACTGAAAAACTGTTTTTT. This codes for CASTPTGTGTEKLFF.